This T cell receptor beta chain came from a study of OX40 agonist ivuxolimab in advanced cancers. Study as a whole: With a range of roughly 20 to 80, age averaged roughly 60 years, and around 83% were male. One hepatocellular carcinoma and two cutaneous melanoma patients partially responded.

Trimming removed 5 bases at V and 5 bases at J, with 17 bases between. This CDR3 has 15 amino acids. Germline lookup yields CDR1 LNHDA and CDR2 SQIVND (reference sequence). This clone has just a few counts. As yet, its antigen is unknown. The study's findings and limits: Antigen specificity was not determined for the expanded peripheral T cells.

Autoimmune disease history or systemic immunosuppression led to patients being barred. Profiling relied on immunoSEQ multiplex PCR, and the TCRdb table lists in-frame clones only, not all of them. The data show fewer than 35,000 clones, with roughly 90% seen just once and 0.92% held by the top ten. The chain uses TRBV19 and TRBJ2-3; tentative D call: TRBD2 (5 bases). The sequencing used CD4+ or CD8+ T cells sorted from blood, collected in a trial of the OX40 agonist ivuxolimab. This TCR was recovered from an adult with an advanced solid tumor such as melanoma, head and neck, liver or kidney cancer. The CDR3: CASSPGGRSGDTQYF. CDR3 DNA: TGTGCCAGTAGTCCTGGAGGCCGGAGCGGAGATACGCAGTATTTT. The variable domain in full, with the rest retrieved from reference TRBV19 and TRBJ2-3, is DGGITQSPKYLFRKEGQNVTLSCEQNLNHDAMYWYRQDPGQGLRLIYYSQIVNDFQKGDIAEGYSVSREKKESFPLTVTSAQKNPTAFYLCASSPGGRSGDTQYFGPGTRLTVL.